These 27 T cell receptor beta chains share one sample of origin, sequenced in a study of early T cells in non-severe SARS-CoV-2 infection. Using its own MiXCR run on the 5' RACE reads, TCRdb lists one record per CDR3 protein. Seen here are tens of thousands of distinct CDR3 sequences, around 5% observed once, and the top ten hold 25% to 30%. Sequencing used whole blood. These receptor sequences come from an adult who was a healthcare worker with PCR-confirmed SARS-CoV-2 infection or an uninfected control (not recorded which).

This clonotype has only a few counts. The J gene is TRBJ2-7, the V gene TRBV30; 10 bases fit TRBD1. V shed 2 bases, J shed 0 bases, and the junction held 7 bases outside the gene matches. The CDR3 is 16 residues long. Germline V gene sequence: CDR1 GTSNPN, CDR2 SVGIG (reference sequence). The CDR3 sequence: CAWSSAGQGSSYEQYF. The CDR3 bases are TGTGCCTGGAGTAGCGCGGGACAGGGGAGCTCCTACGAGCAGTACTTC.

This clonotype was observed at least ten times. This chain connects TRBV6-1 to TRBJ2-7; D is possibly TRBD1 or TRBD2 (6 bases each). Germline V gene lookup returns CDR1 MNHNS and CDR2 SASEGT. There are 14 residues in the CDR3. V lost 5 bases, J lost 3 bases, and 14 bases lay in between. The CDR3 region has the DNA TGTGCCAGCAGTCTTGTGAGGGGGGACTACGAGCAGTACTTC. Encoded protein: CASSLVRGDYEQYF.

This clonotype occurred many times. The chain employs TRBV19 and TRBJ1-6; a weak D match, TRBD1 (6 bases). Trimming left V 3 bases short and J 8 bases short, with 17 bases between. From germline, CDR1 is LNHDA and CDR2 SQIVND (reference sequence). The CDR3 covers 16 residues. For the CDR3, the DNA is TGTGCCAGTAGTATTCTTCGTGGCGGGGGCCATTCACCCCTCCACTTT. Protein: CASSILRGGGHSPLHF.

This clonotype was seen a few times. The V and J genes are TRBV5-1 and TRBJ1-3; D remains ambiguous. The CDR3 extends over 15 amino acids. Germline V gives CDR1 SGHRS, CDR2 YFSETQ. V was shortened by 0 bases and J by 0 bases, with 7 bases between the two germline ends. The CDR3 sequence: CASSLVPNSGNTIYF. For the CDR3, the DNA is TGCGCCAGCAGCTTGGTTCCGAACTCTGGAAACACCATATATTTT.

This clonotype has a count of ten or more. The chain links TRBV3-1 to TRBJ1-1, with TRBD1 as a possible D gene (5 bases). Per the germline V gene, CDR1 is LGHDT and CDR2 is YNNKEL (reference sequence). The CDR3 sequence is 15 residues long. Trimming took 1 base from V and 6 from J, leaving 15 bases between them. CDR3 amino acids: CASSQVRAPIAEAFF. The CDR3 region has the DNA TGTGCCAGCAGCCAAGTCAGGGCCCCCATCGCTGAAGCTTTCTTT.

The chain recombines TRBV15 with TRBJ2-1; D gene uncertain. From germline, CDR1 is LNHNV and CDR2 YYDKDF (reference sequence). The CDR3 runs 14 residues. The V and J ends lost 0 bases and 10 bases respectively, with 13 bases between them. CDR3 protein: CATSRDSVVREQFF. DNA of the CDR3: TGTGCCACCAGCAGAGATAGTGTCGTAAGGGAGCAGTTCTTC.

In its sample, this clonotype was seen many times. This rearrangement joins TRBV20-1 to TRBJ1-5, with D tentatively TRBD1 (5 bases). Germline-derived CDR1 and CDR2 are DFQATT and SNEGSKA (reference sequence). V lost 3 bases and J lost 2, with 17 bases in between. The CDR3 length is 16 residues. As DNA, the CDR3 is TGCAGTGCTAGGGGGCAGGGATCGGTCGGCAATCAGCCCCAGCATTTT. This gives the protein CSARGQGSVGNQPQHF.

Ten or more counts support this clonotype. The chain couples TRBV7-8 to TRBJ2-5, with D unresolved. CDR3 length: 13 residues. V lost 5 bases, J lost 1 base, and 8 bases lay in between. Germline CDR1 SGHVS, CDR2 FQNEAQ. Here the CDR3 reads CASSPPGQETQYF. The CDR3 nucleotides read TGTGCCAGCAGCCCCCCGGGCCAAGAGACCCAGTACTTC.

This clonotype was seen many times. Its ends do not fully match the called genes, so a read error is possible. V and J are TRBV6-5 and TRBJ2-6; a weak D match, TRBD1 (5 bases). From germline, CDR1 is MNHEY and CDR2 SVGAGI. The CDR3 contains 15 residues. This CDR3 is CASMGLSAGANVLIF. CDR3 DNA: TGTGCCAGCATGGGGTTGTCGGCTGGGGCCAACGTCCTGATTTTC.

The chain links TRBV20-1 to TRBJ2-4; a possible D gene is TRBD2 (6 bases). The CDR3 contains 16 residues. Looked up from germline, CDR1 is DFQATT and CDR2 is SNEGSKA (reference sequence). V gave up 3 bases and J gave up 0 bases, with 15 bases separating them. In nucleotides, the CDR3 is TGCAGTGCTAGTACTACCGGGAGAATAGCCAAAAACATTCAGTACTTC. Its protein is CSASTTGRIAKNIQYF.

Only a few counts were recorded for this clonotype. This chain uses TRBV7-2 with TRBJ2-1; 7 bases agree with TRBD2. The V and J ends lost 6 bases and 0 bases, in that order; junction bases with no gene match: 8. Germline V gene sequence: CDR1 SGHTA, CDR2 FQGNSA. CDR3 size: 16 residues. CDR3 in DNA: TGTGCCAGCAGTACTACCGGGACTATCTCCTACAATGAGCAGTTCTTC. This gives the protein CASSTTGTISYNEQFF.

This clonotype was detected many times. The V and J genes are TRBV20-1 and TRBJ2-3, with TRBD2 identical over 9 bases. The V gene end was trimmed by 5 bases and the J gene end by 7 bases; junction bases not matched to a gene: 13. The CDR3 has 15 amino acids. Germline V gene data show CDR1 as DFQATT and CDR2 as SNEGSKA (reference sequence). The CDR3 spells CSAPSGAGGLHTQYF. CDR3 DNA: TGCAGTGCTCCTTCGGGAGCGGGAGGCTTGCATACGCAGTATTTT.

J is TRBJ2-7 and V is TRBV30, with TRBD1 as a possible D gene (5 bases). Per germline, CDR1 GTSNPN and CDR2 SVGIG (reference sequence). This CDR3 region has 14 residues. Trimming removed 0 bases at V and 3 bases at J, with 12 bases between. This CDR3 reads CAWSVVPGNYEQYF. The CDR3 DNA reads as TGTGCCTGGAGTGTAGTTCCAGGGAACTACGAGCAGTACTTC.

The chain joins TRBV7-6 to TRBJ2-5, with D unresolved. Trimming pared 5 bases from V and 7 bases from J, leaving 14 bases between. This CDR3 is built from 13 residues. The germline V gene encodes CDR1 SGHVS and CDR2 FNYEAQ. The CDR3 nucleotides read TGTGCCAGCAGCCCCCAGCAGAGCCGGACCCAGTACTTC. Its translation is CASSPQQSRTQYF. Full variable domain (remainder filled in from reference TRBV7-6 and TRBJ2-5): GAGVSQSPRYKVTKRGQDVALRCDPISGHVSLYWYRQALGQGPEFLTYFNYEAQQDKSGLPNDRFSAERPEGSISTLTIQRTEQRDSAMYRCASSPQQSRTQYFGPGTRLLVL.

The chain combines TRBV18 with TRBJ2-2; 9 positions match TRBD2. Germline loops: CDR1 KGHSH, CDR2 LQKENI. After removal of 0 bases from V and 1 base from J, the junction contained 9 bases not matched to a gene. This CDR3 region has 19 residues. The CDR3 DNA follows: TGTGCCAGCTCACCACCGGGTAGCGGGAGCTTCCGGAACACCGGGGAGCTGTTTTTT. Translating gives CASSPPGSGSFRNTGELFF.

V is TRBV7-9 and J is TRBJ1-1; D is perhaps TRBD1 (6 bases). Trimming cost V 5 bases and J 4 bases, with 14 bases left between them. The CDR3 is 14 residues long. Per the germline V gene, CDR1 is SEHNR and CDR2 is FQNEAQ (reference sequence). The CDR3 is CASSPQGSRTEAFF. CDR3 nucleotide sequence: TGTGCCAGCAGCCCACAGGGTAGTCGCACTGAAGCTTTCTTT.

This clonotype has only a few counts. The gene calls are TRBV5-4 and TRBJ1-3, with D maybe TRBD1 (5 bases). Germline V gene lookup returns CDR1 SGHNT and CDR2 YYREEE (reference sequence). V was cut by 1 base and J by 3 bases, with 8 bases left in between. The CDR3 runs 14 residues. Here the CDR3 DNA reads TGTGCCAGCAGCTTGTTCAGGGATGGAAACACCATATATTTT. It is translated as CASSLFRDGNTIYF.

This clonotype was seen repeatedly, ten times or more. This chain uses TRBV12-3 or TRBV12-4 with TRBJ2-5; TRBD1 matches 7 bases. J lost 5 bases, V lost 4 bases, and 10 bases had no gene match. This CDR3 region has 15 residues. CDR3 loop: CASSSPGTVEETQYF. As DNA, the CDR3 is TGTGCCAGCAGTTCACCCGGGACAGTCGAGGAGACCCAGTACTTC.

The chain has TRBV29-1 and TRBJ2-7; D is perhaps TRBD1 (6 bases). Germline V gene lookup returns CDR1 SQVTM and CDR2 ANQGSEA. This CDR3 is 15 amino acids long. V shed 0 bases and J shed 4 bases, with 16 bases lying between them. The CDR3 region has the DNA TGCAGCGTTGAAGAGGGACAAGGTTGGGGTTACGAGCAGTACTTC. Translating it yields CSVEEGQGWGYEQYF.

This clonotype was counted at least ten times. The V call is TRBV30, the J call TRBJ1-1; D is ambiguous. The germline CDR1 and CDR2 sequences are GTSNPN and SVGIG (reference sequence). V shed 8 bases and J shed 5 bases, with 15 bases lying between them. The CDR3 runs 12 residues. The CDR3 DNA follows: TGTGCCCGTCGGGGTCCTGGGACTGAAGCTTTCTTT. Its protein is CARRGPGTEAFF.

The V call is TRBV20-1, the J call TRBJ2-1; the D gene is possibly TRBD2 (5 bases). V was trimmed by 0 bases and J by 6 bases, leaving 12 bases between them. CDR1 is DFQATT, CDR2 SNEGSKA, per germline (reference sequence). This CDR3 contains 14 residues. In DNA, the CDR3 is TGCAGTGCTAGAGATCTTAGCCGGGGCAATGAGCAGTTCTTC. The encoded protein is CSARDLSRGNEQFF.

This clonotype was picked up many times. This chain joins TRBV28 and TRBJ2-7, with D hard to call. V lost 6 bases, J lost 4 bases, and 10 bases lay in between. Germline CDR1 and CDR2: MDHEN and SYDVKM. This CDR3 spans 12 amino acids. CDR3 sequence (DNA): TGTGCCAGCAGCCTCCAACAGTACGAGCAGTACTTC. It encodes CASSLQQYEQYF.

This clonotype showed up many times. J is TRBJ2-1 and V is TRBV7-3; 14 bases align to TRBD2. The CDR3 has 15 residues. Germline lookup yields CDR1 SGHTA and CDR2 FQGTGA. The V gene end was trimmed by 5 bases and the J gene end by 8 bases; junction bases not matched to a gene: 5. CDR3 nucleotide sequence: TGTGCCAGCAGCCTGACTAGCGGGGGGGCTTATGAGCAGTTCTTC. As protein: CASSLTSGGAYEQFF. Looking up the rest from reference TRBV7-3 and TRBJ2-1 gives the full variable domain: GAGVSQTPSNKVTEKGKYVELRCDPISGHTALYWYRQSLGQGPEFLIYFQGTGAADDSGLPNDRFFAVRPEGSVSTLKIQRTERGDSAVYLCASSLTSGGAYEQFFGPGTRLTVL.

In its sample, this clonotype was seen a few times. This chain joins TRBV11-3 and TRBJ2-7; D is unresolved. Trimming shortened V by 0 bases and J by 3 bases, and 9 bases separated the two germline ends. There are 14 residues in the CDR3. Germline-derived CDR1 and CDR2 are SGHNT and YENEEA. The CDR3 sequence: CASSLDPPGYEQYF. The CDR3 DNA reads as TGTGCCAGCAGCTTAGATCCCCCAGGCTACGAGCAGTACTTC.

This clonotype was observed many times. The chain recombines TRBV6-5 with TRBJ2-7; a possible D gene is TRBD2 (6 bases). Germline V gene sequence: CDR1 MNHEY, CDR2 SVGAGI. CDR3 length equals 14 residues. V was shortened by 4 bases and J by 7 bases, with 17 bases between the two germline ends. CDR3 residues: CASSSAGPLVEQYF. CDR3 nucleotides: TGTGCCAGCAGTTCCGCGGGACCGTTGGTTGAGCAGTACTTC.

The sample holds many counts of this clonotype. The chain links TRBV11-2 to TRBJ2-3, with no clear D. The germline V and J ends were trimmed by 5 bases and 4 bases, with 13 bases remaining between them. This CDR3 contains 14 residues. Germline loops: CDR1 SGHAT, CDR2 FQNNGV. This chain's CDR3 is CASSPVGPPDTQYF. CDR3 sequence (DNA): TGTGCCAGCAGCCCCGTAGGCCCCCCAGATACGCAGTATTTT.

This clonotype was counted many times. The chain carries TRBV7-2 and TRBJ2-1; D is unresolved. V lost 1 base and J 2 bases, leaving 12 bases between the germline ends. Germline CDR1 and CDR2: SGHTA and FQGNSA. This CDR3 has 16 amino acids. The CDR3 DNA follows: TGTGCCAGCAGCTTAGTAGCCCTCCGCGCCTACAATGAGCAGTTCTTC. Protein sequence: CASSLVALRAYNEQFF.